This passage covers 30 T cell receptor beta chains from one sample sequenced in a study of blood T cell repertoires in COVID-19. Measured with immunoSEQ multiplex PCR; TCRdb has only the in-frame clones, and not every one. The sample shows hundreds of thousands of clones, about 88% of them seen only once. Sequenced sample: peripheral blood. The origin of the receptors is a man aged 40-55 years with acute or convalescent COVID-19.

This rearrangement joins TRBV2 to TRBJ1-1, with D unclear. CDR3 size: 14 residues. The germline V and J ends were trimmed by 10 bases and 3 bases, with 18 bases remaining between them. Germline V gene sequence: CDR1 SNHLY, CDR2 FYNNEI. The chain's CDR3 is CATLKRVKDTEAFF. DNA of the CDR3: TGTGCCACTCTAAAGAGGGTCAAGGACACTGAAGCTTTCTTT.

The chain is built from TRBV9 and TRBJ2-3; weak D call: TRBD2 (5 bases). This CDR3 is built from 15 residues. The V end lost 6 bases, the J end lost 0 bases, and 14 bases lay between the germline ends. Germline V lookup: CDR1 SGDLS, CDR2 YYNGEE. In nucleotides, the CDR3 is TGTGCCAGCACTGAGGGAGACCTAAGCACAGATACGCAGTATTTT. Protein sequence: CASTEGDLSTDTQYF.

The chain is built from TRBV7-9 and TRBJ1-1; D remains unclear. Germline CDR1 is SEHNR and CDR2 is FQNEAQ (reference sequence). This CDR3 region has 15 residues. The V end lost 5 bases, the J end lost 0 bases, and 13 bases lay between the germline ends. CDR3: CASSLDTLMNTEAFF. The CDR3 DNA reads as TGTGCCAGCAGCCTCGACACTCTCATGAACACTGAAGCTTTCTTT.

This clone was recorded only once. V and J are TRBV19 and TRBJ1-1, with D tentatively TRBD1 (6 bases). CDR3 length: 15 residues. Germline-derived CDR1 and CDR2 are LNHDA and SQIVND (reference sequence). The V end was cut by 2 bases, the J end by 4 bases, with 14 bases between. This CDR3 is CASSINLFRGTEAFF. As DNA, the CDR3 is TGTGCCAGTAGTATAAATCTCTTCAGGGGCACTGAAGCTTTCTTT.

The V and J genes are TRBV11-2 and TRBJ1-6, with D uncertain. The CDR3 is 15 amino acids. The germline CDR1 and CDR2 sequences are SGHAT and FQNNGV. V lost 5 bases and J 0 bases, leaving 8 bases between the germline ends. The chain's CDR3 is CASSTSGSYNSPLHF. Written as DNA, the CDR3 is TGTGCCAGCAGCACCTCCGGCTCCTATAATTCACCCCTCCACTTT.

The chain links TRBV4-1 to TRBJ1-3; 8 bases line up with TRBD1. The CDR3 runs to 15 residues. The V segment lost 2 bases and the J segment 3 bases; nucleotides outside the gene matches: 3. Looked up from germline, CDR1 is MGHRA and CDR2 is YSYEKL. Here the CDR3 DNA reads TGCGCCAGCAGCCAATACAGGGGGGTTGGAAACACCATATATTTT. This sequence encodes CASSQYRGVGNTIYF.

This clone is a singleton in its sample. The chain carries TRBV6-6 and TRBJ1-3; 8 positions match TRBD1. The trim removed 5 bases at V and 0 bases at J, leaving 12 bases unmatched. Germline V gene lookup returns CDR1 MNHNY and CDR2 SVGAGI (reference sequence). This CDR3 is built from 18 residues. CDR3 nucleotide sequence: TGTGCCAGCAGTCCCAAGACAGGGGCCCTATACTCTGGAAACACCATATATTTT. Its translation: CASSPKTGALYSGNTIYF.

This rearrangement joins TRBV7-8 to TRBJ2-7, with TRBD2 matching 15 bases. The CDR3 spans 18 residues. Germline V gene sequence: CDR1 SGHVS, CDR2 FQNEAQ. The V segment lost 5 bases and the J segment 7 bases; nucleotides outside the gene matches: 15. The CDR3 sequence: CASSHRGTSGGTPGEQYF. In DNA, the CDR3 is TGTGCCAGCAGCCACCGGGGGACTAGCGGGGGGACCCCGGGGGAGCAGTACTTC.

This clone was recorded a few times. The V and J genes are TRBV3-1 (or the pseudogene TRBV3-2) and TRBJ2-3; D is unresolved. This CDR3 contains 13 residues. Germline V gene lookup returns CDR1 LGHDT and CDR2 YNNKEL (reference sequence). V was trimmed by 5 bases and J by 6 bases, leaving 12 bases between them. CDR3 protein: CASSNRLRDTQYF. CDR3 DNA sequence: TGTGCCAGCAGCAATCGACTCCGCGATACGCAGTATTTT.

This chain links TRBV10-1 with TRBJ1-1; D gene uncertain. CDR1 WNHNN and CDR2 SYGVQD come from the germline V gene (reference sequence). V was pared by 7 bases and J by 1 base, with 4 bases between. The CDR3 has 11 amino acids. The CDR3 here is CASIRNTEAFF. In nucleotides, the CDR3 is TGCGCCAGCATCCGGAACACTGAAGCTTTCTTT.

The chain joins TRBV7-2 to TRBJ2-4; 9 bases map to TRBD2. Trimming at V came to 6 bases and at J to 1 base, leaving 7 bases not matched to a gene. Per the germline V gene, CDR1 is SGHTA and CDR2 is FQGNSA. This CDR3 contains 16 residues. CDR3 sequence: CASSFLAGKAKNIQYF. Here the CDR3 DNA reads TGTGCCAGCAGTTTTCTAGCGGGGAAGGCCAAAAACATTCAGTACTTC.

The chain employs TRBV29-1 and TRBJ1-2; TRBD1 agrees at 8 bases. The V and J ends lost 3 bases and 4 bases, in that order; junction bases with no gene match: 4. Germline V CDR1 and CDR2: SQVTM, ANQGSEA. The length of the CDR3 is 13 residues. CDR3 amino acids: CSVEDRAGYGYTF. The CDR3 coding sequence is TGCAGCGTTGAGGACAGGGCTGGCTATGGCTACACCTTC.

This chain joins TRBV5-1 and TRBJ1-1; D possibly corresponds to TRBD1 (5 bases). The CDR3 extends over 14 amino acids. Trimming removed 3 bases at V and 3 bases at J, with 12 bases between. Looked up from germline, CDR1 is SGHRS and CDR2 is YFSETQ. The CDR3 here is CASSSGPGDTEAFF. The CDR3 DNA is TGCGCCAGCAGCTCCGGCCCGGGGGACACTGAAGCTTTCTTT. Full variable domain (outside the CDR3, taken from reference TRBV5-1 and TRBJ1-1): KAGVTQTPRYLIKTRGQQVTLSCSPISGHRSVSWYQQTPGQGLQFLFEYFSETQRNKGNFPGRFSGRQFSNSRSEMNVSTLELGDSALYLCASSSGPGDTEAFFGQGTRLTVV.

The V and J genes are TRBV5-1 and TRBJ2-5; D gene ambiguous. The germline V gene encodes CDR1 SGHRS and CDR2 YFSETQ. V lost 0 bases to trimming and J lost 3 bases, with 9 bases between them. The CDR3 totals 14 residues. In DNA, the CDR3 is TGCGCCAGCAGCTTGGGGTACGGTGAAGAGACCCAGTACTTC. Its protein product is CASSLGYGEETQYF.

The sample holds a few counts of this clone. V usage is TRBV28 and J usage is TRBJ2-1; 12 positions agree with TRBD1. The V gene end was trimmed by 4 bases and the J gene end by 7 bases; junction bases not matched to a gene: 8. CDR3 length: 16 amino acids. Germline CDR1 MDHEN, CDR2 SYDVKM. The CDR3 region is CASSSPGQGARNEQFF. Written as DNA, the CDR3 is TGTGCCAGCAGTTCACCGGGACAGGGGGCGCGGAATGAGCAGTTCTTC.

This chain joins TRBV6-5 and TRBJ1-6; tentatively, D is TRBD1 (6 bases). From germline, CDR1 is MNHEY and CDR2 SVGAGI. V lost 0 bases and J lost 6, with 9 bases in between. The length of the CDR3 is 15 residues. CDR3 in DNA: TGTGCCAGCAGTTACTCAGGCAGGGGTAATTCACCCCTCCACTTT. Translated, it gives CASSYSGRGNSPLHF.

This chain connects TRBV29-1 to TRBJ1-1; the match to TRBD1 covers 8 bases. The germline V gene has CDR1 SQVTM and CDR2 ANQGSEA. CDR3 length equals 10 residues. Germline trimming cut 4 bases from V and 11 bases from J; bases unmatched to any gene: 3. The CDR3 here is CSVAGQGAFF. The CDR3, as DNA: TGCAGCGTTGCTGGACAGGGTGCTTTCTTT. Filled out from reference TRBV29-1 and TRBJ1-1, the complete variable domain reads SAVISQKPSRDICQRGTSLTIQCQVDSQVTMMFWYRQQPGQSLTLIATANQGSEATYESGFVIDKFPISRPNLTFSTLTVSNMSPEDSSIYLCSVAGQGAFFGQGTRLTVV.

The chain uses TRBV7-2 and TRBJ1-1; weak D call: TRBD1 (5 bases). The germline V gene has CDR1 SGHTA and CDR2 FQGNSA. The CDR3 is 15 amino acids. Trimming pared 1 base from V and 3 bases from J, leaving 12 bases between. CDR3 DNA: TGTGCCAGCAGCTTAGGGGCTGGGGCTTACACTGAAGCTTTCTTT. Protein: CASSLGAGAYTEAFF.

V usage is TRBV25-1 and J usage is TRBJ2-3; TRBD1 aligns across 10 bases. This CDR3 spans 13 amino acids. Trimming removed 6 bases from V and 6 bases from J; junction bases left unmatched: 3. Germline V gene sequence: CDR1 MGHDK, CDR2 SYGVNS. The CDR3 region has the DNA TGTGCCAGCAGGGACAGGGGGTTTGATACGCAGTATTTT. Its protein product is CASRDRGFDTQYF.

In its sample, this clone was seen once. V is TRBV5-4 and J is TRBJ1-2, with a tentative D call TRBD1 (6 bases). This CDR3 is built from 15 residues. The germline V gene encodes CDR1 SGHNT and CDR2 YYREEE (reference sequence). Trimming shortened V by 4 bases and J by 8 bases, and 21 bases separated the two germline ends. Here the CDR3 reads CASSTGQQRSGGYTF. Written as DNA, the CDR3 is TGTGCCAGCAGCACCGGACAGCAGAGATCCGGAGGCTACACCTTC.

This clone was found once. The gene calls are TRBV6-5 and TRBJ1-5; 8 bases are a match to TRBD1. CDR3 length: 15 amino acids. Trimming took 7 bases from V and 3 from J; bases not matched to a gene: 8. Germline V gene sequence: CDR1 MNHEY, CDR2 SVGAGI. CDR3 coding DNA: TGTGCCAGCATGGGGGGACAGGATTCCAATCAGCCCCAGCATTTT. Translation gives CASMGGQDSNQPQHF.

The gene calls are TRBV19 and TRBJ2-3; 12 bases align to TRBD2. V lost 5 bases to trimming and J lost 3 bases; unmatched junction nucleotides: 6. The CDR3 is 16 residues long. From germline, CDR1 is LNHDA and CDR2 SQIVND (reference sequence). The CDR3 DNA follows: TGTGCCAGTAGTTCTAGCGGGGGGGCGCTTACAGATACGCAGTATTTT. Protein: CASSSSGGALTDTQYF.

This clone has just a few counts. CDR3 region: CASSQLAGGINEQFF. CDR3 bases: TGTGCCAGCAGCCAACTAGCGGGGGGTATAAATGAGCAGTTCTTC. The gene calls are TRBV3-1 (or the pseudogene TRBV3-2) and TRBJ2-1; 11 bases are a match to TRBD2. J was trimmed by 7 bases and V by 2 bases; bases with no gene match: 4. The germline gives CDR1 LGHDT, CDR2 YNNKEL (reference sequence). The CDR3 spans 15 residues.

The chain has TRBV5-1 and TRBJ1-1; tentative D call: TRBD1 (5 bases). Trimming took off 6 bases at V and 0 bases at J, with 9 bases between the two ends. This CDR3 has 13 residues. Germline CDR1 reads SGHRS; CDR2 reads YFSETQ. CDR3 DNA: TGCGCCAGCACCTGGGGGGTGAACACTGAAGCTTTCTTT. The encoded protein is CASTWGVNTEAFF.

This clone was seen a handful of times. The chain joins TRBV10-1 to TRBJ2-7; D gene ambiguous. Germline V CDR1 and CDR2: WNHNN, SYGVQD (reference sequence). The CDR3 length is 13 residues. The germline V and J ends were trimmed by 5 bases and 0 bases, with 8 bases remaining between them. CDR3 nucleotides: TGCGCCAGCAGTACCACTGGCTCCTACGAGCAGTACTTC. Encoded protein: CASSTTGSYEQYF.

In its sample, this clone was seen a few times. The J gene is TRBJ2-5, the V gene TRBV5-4; TRBD1 might be the D (6 bases). V was clipped by 0 bases and J by 5 bases, with 17 bases between them. The CDR3 is 16 amino acids. From germline, CDR1 is SGHNT and CDR2 YYREEE (reference sequence). CDR3 amino acids: CASSLDGQRSSETQYF. As DNA, the CDR3 is TGTGCCAGCAGCTTGGATGGACAGAGGTCATCGGAGACCCAGTACTTC.

The chain uses TRBV9 and TRBJ1-4; tentative D call: TRBD1 (5 bases). The CDR3 covers 15 residues. Trimming cost V 4 bases and J 3 bases, with 13 bases left between them. Germline CDR1 is SGDLS and CDR2 is YYNGEE. The CDR3 DNA sequence: TGTGCCAGCAGCTTTCAGGGATCCGCTAATGAAAAACTGTTTTTT. Translated, it gives CASSFQGSANEKLFF.

The chain carries TRBV18 and TRBJ1-6; D not certain. The V end was cut by 4 bases, the J end by 5 bases, with 9 bases between. Germline V gene sequence: CDR1 KGHSH, CDR2 LQKENI. The CDR3 has 14 residues. CDR3: CASSRAGNNSPLHF. CDR3 coding DNA: TGTGCCAGCTCACGGGCGGGGAATAATTCACCCCTCCACTTT.

This clone appeared a single time. The chain carries TRBV4-2 and TRBJ2-5; D unresolved. The CDR3 sequence is 12 residues long. Germline CDR1 LGHNA, CDR2 YNFKEQ. V lost 3 bases and J lost 5, with 7 bases in between. The CDR3, as DNA: TGTGCCAGCAGCCAGGTACGGGAGACCCAGTACTTC. Protein sequence: CASSQVRETQYF.

V is TRBV7-2 and J is TRBJ1-6; D is uncertain. The CDR3 is made up of 15 amino acids. CDR1 and CDR2 from the germline V gene are SGHTA and FQGNSA. Trimming shortened V by 1 base and J by 7 bases, and 11 bases separated the two germline ends. The CDR3 is CASSLVSAANSPLHF. The CDR3 nucleotides are TGTGCCAGCAGCTTAGTTTCGGCAGCGAATTCACCCCTCCACTTT.